A single sample is the source of the 2 T cell receptor beta chains below, sequenced in a study of T cells after yellow fever vaccination. TCRdb passed the 5' RACE reads through MiXCR, listing each CDR3 protein once. The top ten hold about 14% of the sample, which has just under 600,000 distinct CDR3 sequences, roughly 14% seen once. Sequences were derived from PBMCs, sampled on the day of the yellow fever booster vaccination. These receptors all come from a man in his thirties or forties who received the YFV17D yellow fever vaccine.

The table lists this clonotype with a few counts. The rearrangement links TRBV5-6 to TRBJ2-5; 14 nucleotides line up with TRBD2. Losses at the gene ends were 6 bases for V and 5 bases for J; bases not matched to a gene: 3. Germline CDR1 is SGHDT and CDR2 is YYEEEE. This CDR3 has 14 residues. CDR3 bases: TGTGCCAGCACCGGGACTAGCGGGAGTGAGACCCAGTACTTC. The encoded protein is CASTGTSGSETQYF.

This clonotype was recorded a few times. The chain couples TRBV19 to TRBJ2-1, with D tentatively TRBD1 or TRBD2 (5 bases each). This CDR3 has 15 residues. Germline V CDR1 and CDR2: LNHDA, SQIVND (reference sequence). The V gene lost 5 bases and the J gene lost 1 base, with 12 bases spanning the gap. CDR3 in DNA: TGTGCCAGTAGTCTCGGGACCACATCCTACAATGAGCAGTTCTTC. As protein: CASSLGTTSYNEQFF. The full variable domain, in which reference TRBV19 and TRBJ2-1 provide the parts outside the CDR3, is DGGITQSPKYLFRKEGQNVTLSCEQNLNHDAMYWYRQDPGQGLRLIYYSQIVNDFQKGDIAEGYSVSREKKESFPLTVTSAQKNPTAFYLCASSLGTTSYNEQFFGPGTRLTVL.